The clone carrying this TCR beta chain was seen many times. Its antigen is as yet unknown. Trimming stripped 1 base from V and 5 bases from J, with 11 bases between. Germline V CDR1 and CDR2: MGHRA, YSYEKL. The CDR3 runs to 14 residues. This sample is part of a study of early T cells in non-severe SARS-CoV-2 infection. Study context: RNA in bulk from unsorted whole blood was sequenced, and chains were unpaired. General study findings and limits: VDJdb matching favored anti-spike CD8 responses, missing private and CD4 specificities.

The protocol attached unique molecular identifiers to individual cDNA molecules. TCRdb called the 5' RACE reads again in MiXCR, with one record for every CDR3 protein. The table has around 67,000 distinct CDR3 sequences, approximately 13% seen once. Sample: whole blood. The gene calls are TRBV4-1 and TRBJ1-1; no firm D call. This sequence was found in an adult who was a healthcare worker with PCR-confirmed SARS-CoV-2 infection or an uninfected control (not recorded which). This CDR3 reads CASSQGLRETEAFF. CDR3 coding DNA: TGCGCCAGCAGCCAAGGCCTAAGGGAAACTGAAGCTTTCTTT.